This TCR beta chain was observed in a study of T cells in Graves' hyperthyroidism and ophthalmopathy. Amplification of TCR beta CDR3 regions used RNA as the template. During a first-round RT-PCR of the TCR CDR3, the HTBI primer set was used. TCRdb itself ran the multiplex PCR reads through MiXCR, one entry per CDR3 protein. The sample yields 640,000 or so distinct CDR3 sequences, 14% seen once. CDR1 is LNHDA, CDR2 SQIVND, per germline (reference sequence). The CDR3 has 18 amino acids. V was shortened by 5 bases and J by 4 bases, with 24 bases between the two germline ends. J is TRBJ2-1 and V is TRBV19; D perhaps matches TRBD2 (6 bases). This TCR derives from a woman between 18 and 29 years old with Graves' ophthalmopathy. The sample taken for sequencing was blood. CDR3 residues: CASSSRVRGLGQYNEQFF. The CDR3 nucleotides read TGTGCCAGTAGTTCTCGAGTCCGGGGGTTGGGCCAATACAATGAGCAGTTCTTC. The variable domain in full, completed from reference TRBV19 and TRBJ2-1, reads DGGITQSPKYLFRKEGQNVTLSCEQNLNHDAMYWYRQDPGQGLRLIYYSQIVNDFQKGDIAEGYSVSREKKESFPLTVTSAQKNPTAFYLCASSSRVRGLGQYNEQFFGPGTRLTVL.